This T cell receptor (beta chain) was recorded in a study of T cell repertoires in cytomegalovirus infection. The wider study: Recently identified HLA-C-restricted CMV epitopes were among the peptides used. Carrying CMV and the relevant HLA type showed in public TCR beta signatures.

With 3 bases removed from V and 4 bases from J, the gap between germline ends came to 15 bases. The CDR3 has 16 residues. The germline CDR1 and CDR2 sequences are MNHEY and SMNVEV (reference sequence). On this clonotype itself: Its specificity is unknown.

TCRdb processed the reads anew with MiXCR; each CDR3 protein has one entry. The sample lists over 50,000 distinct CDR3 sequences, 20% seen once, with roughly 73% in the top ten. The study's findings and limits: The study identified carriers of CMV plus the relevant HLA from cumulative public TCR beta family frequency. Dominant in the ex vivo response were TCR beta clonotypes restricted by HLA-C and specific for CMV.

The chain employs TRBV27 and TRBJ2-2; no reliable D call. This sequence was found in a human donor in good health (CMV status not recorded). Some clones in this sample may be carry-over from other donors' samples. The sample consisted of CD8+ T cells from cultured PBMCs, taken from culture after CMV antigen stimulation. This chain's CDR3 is CASSLKATHLTGELFF. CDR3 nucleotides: TGTGCCAGCAGTTTGAAGGCTACTCACCTCACCGGGGAGCTGTTTTTT.